Below are 11 T cell receptor beta chains sequenced from a single sample in a study of blood T cell repertoires in COVID-19. Using immunoSEQ multiplex PCR, the repertoire was profiled, and TCRdb retains in-frame clones only, with some absent. The sample lists about 160,000 clones, about nine tenths seen once, with about 4.8% in the top ten. Material for sequencing was peripheral blood. The receptors here all came from a man aged 25-40 years with COVID-19, enrolled during active disease.

The V and J genes are TRBV28 and TRBJ1-1; the D is unclear. Trimming cost V 6 bases and J 0 bases, with 8 bases left between them. The CDR3 length is 13 residues. Germline V gives CDR1 MDHEN, CDR2 SYDVKM. Here the CDR3 reads CASSLELNTEAFF. CDR3 in DNA: TGTGCCAGCAGCCTGGAGTTGAACACTGAAGCTTTCTTT.

This chain links TRBV9 with TRBJ1-1, with a tentative D call TRBD1 (6 bases). The CDR3 consists of 14 residues. Germline V CDR1 and CDR2: SGDLS, YYNGEE. V gave up 0 bases and J gave up 4 bases, with 10 bases separating them. CDR3 coding DNA: TGTGCCAGCAGCGTAGGTGGACAGTCCACTGAAGCTTTCTTT. This encodes CASSVGGQSTEAFF.

This sequence joins TRBV4-1 and TRBJ2-5, with TRBD2 identical over 8 bases. CDR1 is MGHRA, CDR2 YSYEKL, per germline. V lost 1 base, J lost 5 bases, and 6 bases stayed unmatched. There are 15 residues in the CDR3. CDR3 sequence reads: CASSQAGGPGETQYF. The CDR3 DNA reads TGCGCCAGCAGCCAAGCGGGAGGGCCCGGTGAGACCCAGTACTTC.

This clone was seen more than once but under ten times. V gene TRBV27 combines with J gene TRBJ2-7, with D possibly being TRBD1 (5 bases). Germline V CDR1 and CDR2: MNHEY, SMNVEV (reference sequence). This CDR3 is 14 amino acids long. V shed 2 bases and J shed 5 bases, with 13 bases lying between them. CDR3 in DNA: TGTGCCAGCAGTTTACAGGGTCTATGGGACGAGCAGTACTTC. Amino acids: CASSLQGLWDEQYF.

The CDR3 coding sequence is TGTGCCAGCAGCGTAGATACAGTCAACTATGGCTACACCTTC. Residues: CASSVDTVNYGYTF. The chain uses TRBV9 and TRBJ1-2, with D hard to call. The CDR3 length is 14 residues. The germline V and J ends were trimmed by 0 bases and 2 bases, with 8 bases remaining between them. Germline-derived CDR1 and CDR2 are SGDLS and YYNGEE. Complete variable domain (other parts from reference TRBV9 and TRBJ1-2): DSGVTQTPKHLITATGQRVTLRCSPRSGDLSVYWYQQSLDQGLQFLIQYYNGEERAKGNILERFSAQQFPDLHSELNLSSLELGDSALYFCASSVDTVNYGYTFGSGTRLTVV.

The chain couples TRBV29-1 to TRBJ1-2; 7 bases fit TRBD1. The CDR3 length is 15 residues. Trimming at V came to 1 base and at J to 2 bases, leaving 7 bases not matched to a gene. CDR1 is SQVTM, CDR2 ANQGSEA, per germline. The CDR3 DNA follows: TGCAGCGTTGAAGGGGAGACAGGGCGCAACTATGGCTACACCTTC. It codes for CSVEGETGRNYGYTF.

The chain has TRBV5-1 and TRBJ2-7; D may be TRBD2 (6 bases). This CDR3 has 13 amino acids. The germline V gene encodes CDR1 SGHRS and CDR2 YFSETQ. V was trimmed by 3 bases and J by 4 bases, leaving 11 bases between them. In DNA form, the CDR3 reads TGCGCCAGCAGCTGGGGACTCGCGTACGAGCAGTACTTC. It translates to CASSWGLAYEQYF.

This chain joins TRBV9 and TRBJ1-3; unclear D gene. CDR1 and CDR2 from the germline V gene are SGDLS and YYNGEE. This CDR3 has 16 residues. V gave up 2 bases and J gave up 4 bases, with 16 bases separating them. CDR3: CASSVRPRVEGNTIYF. The CDR3, as DNA: TGTGCCAGCAGCGTGAGACCTCGGGTGGAGGGAAACACCATATATTTT.

The chain is built from TRBV30 and TRBJ2-7, with TRBD1 identical over 7 bases. Trimming removed 5 bases from V and 2 bases from J; junction bases left unmatched: 12. Germline V gene sequence: CDR1 GTSNPN, CDR2 SVGIG (reference sequence). The CDR3 loop spans 15 amino acids. The DNA of the CDR3 is TGTGCCTGGGAGGGGACAGAAGCACATCCCTACGAGCAGTACTTC. Its translation: CAWEGTEAHPYEQYF.

The chain recombines TRBV6-6 with TRBJ1-5, with 8 bases fitting TRBD1. Germline trimming cut 2 bases from V and 7 bases from J; bases unmatched to any gene: 7. This CDR3 is 15 amino acids long. Germline V gives CDR1 MNHNY, CDR2 SVGAGI (reference sequence). CDR3 amino acids: CASSYPGQGWQPQHF. In DNA, the CDR3 is TGTGCCAGCAGTTACCCCGGACAGGGCTGGCAGCCCCAGCATTTT.

This chain connects TRBV18 to TRBJ2-2; the match to TRBD2 covers 11 bases. The germline V gene encodes CDR1 KGHSH and CDR2 LQKENI. CDR3 length: 16 residues. V gave up 2 bases and J gave up 4 bases; unmatched junction bases: 3. The CDR3 DNA is TGTGCCAGCTCACCATCTAGCGGGAGGACCACCGGGGAGCTGTTTTTT. As protein: CASSPSSGRTTGELFF.